This paragraph reports one T cell receptor (beta chain). The table came from immunoSEQ multiplex PCR; TCRdb's copy has only in-frame clones and leaves some out. The sample holds some 50,000 clones, approximately 92% seen once. This sample stems from a study of T cell changes during pregnancy in multiple sclerosis. The sequences come from peripheral blood, collected after pregnancy. The origin of this receptor is a female donor with multiple sclerosis, enrolled in a pregnancy study.

CDR3 in DNA: TGTGCCAGCAGCTTAGTTCTATTACAGGGGGAAGCTTTCTTT. Translated, it gives CASSLVLLQGEAFF. The rearrangement links TRBV11-1 to TRBJ1-1; 7 positions agree with TRBD1. Germline V gene data show CDR1 as SGHAT and CDR2 as FQDESV (reference sequence). CDR3 length: 14 amino acids. J gave up 8 bases and V 1 base, and 7 bases lay outside the gene matches.